This is a list of T cell receptor beta chains from one sample in a study of early T cells in non-severe SARS-CoV-2 infection. In TCRdb, the 5' RACE reads were re-called with MiXCR into one record per CDR3 protein. Of tens of thousands of distinct CDR3 sequences listed, about 8% are singletons. Sequences were derived from whole blood, sampled at baseline. The receptors derive from an adult who was a healthcare worker with PCR-confirmed SARS-CoV-2 infection or an uninfected control (not recorded which). The CDR3 runs from the conserved cysteine through the conserved F or W. D genes are given only for firm matches. A row's size may be missing; if present it is once, few, many or a size class.

j_call | cdr3_length | d_call | clone_size | v_call | cdr3_nt | cdr3_aa
TRBJ1-6 | 14 | TRBD1 | . | TRBV27 | TGTGCCAGCCGACGGGACAGAGAAAATTCACCCCTCCACTTT | CASRRDRENSPLHF
TRBJ2-6 | 14 | . | few | TRBV11-3 | TGTGCCAGCAGTTCTGGTAGAGGGGCCAACGTCCTGACTTTC | CASSSGRGANVLTF
TRBJ2-3 | 15 | TRBD2 | few | TRBV25-1 | TGTGCCAGCTCCCTAGCGGAGGACTTCACAGATACGCAGTATTTT | CASSLAEDFTDTQYF
TRBJ2-7 | 13 | . | many | TRBV2 | TGTGCCAGCAGTGAGGGGCCTGAGACTCGGCAGTACTTC | CASSEGPETRQYF
TRBJ2-3 | 15 | . | . | TRBV6-5 | TGTGCCAGCAGTTACTCAAGGGGGTCCACAGATACGCAGTATTTT | CASSYSRGSTDTQYF
TRBJ1-3 | 13 | . | . | TRBV30 | TGTGCCTGGAGTGCGGTAACCAGGGACACCATATATTTT | CAWSAVTRDTIYF
TRBJ2-3 | 15 | TRBD2 | . | TRBV28 | TGTGCCAGCAGCCTTCGCGGGGGGTTTTCAGATACGCAGTATTTT | CASSLRGGFSDTQYF
TRBJ1-6 | 14 | . | many | TRBV10-3 | TGTGCCATCGGGCCAGGGGATATAAGTTCACCCCTCCACTTT | CAIGPGDISSPLHF
TRBJ2-3 | 16 | TRBD2 | few | TRBV12-3/TRBV12-4 | TGTGCCAGCAGCCCGGGACTAGCGGGGGGGCCAGATACGCAGTATTTT | CASSPGLAGGPDTQYF
TRBJ1-5 | 15 | . | few | TRBV20-1 | TGCAGTGCTACCGACAGTTCCACTAGCAATCAGCCCCAGCATTTT | CSATDSSTSNQPQHF
TRBJ2-6 | 18 | . | many | TRBV11-2 | TGTGCCAGTACCGCAATCCGGGGTTCGTACTCTGGGGCCAACGTCCTGACTTTC | CASTAIRGSYSGANVLTF
TRBJ2-4 | 17 | . | many | TRBV4-1 | TGCGCCAGCAGCCGGATACCGGGTCCGGTGGGCAAAAACATTCAGTACTTC | CASSRIPGPVGKNIQYF
TRBJ2-7 | 15 | TRBD1 | many | TRBV11-2 | TGTGCCAGCAGGCCTACAGGGGGCTTAGTTAACGAGCAGTACTTC | CASRPTGGLVNEQYF
TRBJ1-1 | 15 | . | many | TRBV7-2 | TGTGCCAGCAGCTTAGGTGGTCACCTGAACACTGAAGCTTTCTTT | CASSLGGHLNTEAFF
TRBJ2-3 | 13 | . | few | TRBV29-1 | TGCAGCGTTGGGACGGACCTCACAGATACGCAGTATTTT | CSVGTDLTDTQYF
TRBJ2-5 | 17 | . | few | TRBV25-1 | TGTGCCAGCAGTGAATATGCGGGGCAGGGCCCCCAAGAGACCCAGTACTTC | CASSEYAGQGPQETQYF
TRBJ2-3 | 13 | . | . | TRBV12-3/TRBV12-4 | TGTGCCACCGGACGAGGGGGGGGAGATACGCAGTATTTT | CATGRGGGDTQYF
TRBJ2-3 | 16 | TRBD2 | few | TRBV29-1 | TGCAGCGTGACACGACTAGCGGGGGGACTTCCAGATACGCAGTATTTT | CSVTRLAGGLPDTQYF
TRBJ1-6 | 14 | . | many | TRBV5-6 | TGTGCCAGCAGCTTCGACAGTAATAATTCACCCCTCCACTTT | CASSFDSNNSPLHF
TRBJ2-3 | 14 | TRBD1 | . | TRBV20-1 | TGCAGTGCCCAAAGGGGGCAGGGGGCGGATACGCAGTATTTT | CSAQRGQGADTQYF
TRBJ2-1 | 13 | TRBD1 | . | TRBV24-1 | TGTGCCACCAGTGGGGACAGCTACTTTGAGCAGTTCTTC | CATSGDSYFEQFF
TRBJ2-1 | 15 | TRBD2 | . | TRBV7-9 | TGTGCCAGCAGCCTAGGAGCGGGGGGCGATGATGAGCAGTTCTTC | CASSLGAGGDDEQFF
TRBJ2-2 | 13 | . | many | TRBV15 | TGTGCCACCAGCAGAAACGTCGAGGGGGAGCTGTTTTTT | CATSRNVEGELFF
TRBJ1-4 | 15 | . | . | TRBV10-3 | TGTGCCATCAGTGAGGGACAGCTAACTAATGAAAAACTGTTTTTT | CAISEGQLTNEKLFF
TRBJ1-5 | 15 | . | many | TRBV6-5 | TGTGCCAGCAGTCGACAGAGAGATAGCAATCAGCCCCAGCATTTT | CASSRQRDSNQPQHF
TRBJ1-4 | 14 | . | many | TRBV9 | TGTGCCAGCAGCGTATACGGGGATAATGAAAAACTGTTTTTT | CASSVYGDNEKLFF